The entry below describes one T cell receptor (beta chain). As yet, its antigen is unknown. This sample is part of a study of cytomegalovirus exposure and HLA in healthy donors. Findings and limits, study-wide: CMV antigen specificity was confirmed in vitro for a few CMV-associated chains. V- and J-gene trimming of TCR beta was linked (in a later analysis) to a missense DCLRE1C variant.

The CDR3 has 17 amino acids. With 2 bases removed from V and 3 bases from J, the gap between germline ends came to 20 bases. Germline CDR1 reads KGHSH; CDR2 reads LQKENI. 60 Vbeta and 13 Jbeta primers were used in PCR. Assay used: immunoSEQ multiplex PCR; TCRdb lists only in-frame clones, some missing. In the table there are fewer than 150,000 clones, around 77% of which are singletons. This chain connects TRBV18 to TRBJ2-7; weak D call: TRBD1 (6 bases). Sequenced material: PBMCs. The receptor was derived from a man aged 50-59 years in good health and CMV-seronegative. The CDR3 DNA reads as TGTGCCAGCTCACCAAGAACAGGGTCGAGGACCTTCTACGAGCAGTACTTC. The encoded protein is CASSPRTGSRTFYEQYF.